This TCR beta chain was found in a study of blood T cell repertoires in COVID-19. Study-wide background: From T cells, B-cell-depleted T cells, or PBMCs came the material, which was cDNA or gDNA.

Clones were sequenced by immunoSEQ multiplex PCR, and TCRdb holds only the in-frame ones, with some missing. The sample lists more than 45,000 clones, about 89% occurring once. The germline V gene encodes CDR1 MNHEY and CDR2 SVGAGI. The CDR3 length is 16 residues. Trimming at V came to 2 bases and at J to 5 bases, leaving 5 bases not matched to a gene. This receptor was identified in a human donor in a cohort sampled during active COVID-19. V is TRBV6-5 and J is TRBJ2-2, with TRBD2 matching 10 bases. Sequences were obtained from peripheral blood. For the CDR3, the DNA is TGTGCCAGCAGTTACCGGACTAGCGGACGAACCGGGGAGCTGTTTTTT. The encoded protein is CASSYRTSGRTGELFF.